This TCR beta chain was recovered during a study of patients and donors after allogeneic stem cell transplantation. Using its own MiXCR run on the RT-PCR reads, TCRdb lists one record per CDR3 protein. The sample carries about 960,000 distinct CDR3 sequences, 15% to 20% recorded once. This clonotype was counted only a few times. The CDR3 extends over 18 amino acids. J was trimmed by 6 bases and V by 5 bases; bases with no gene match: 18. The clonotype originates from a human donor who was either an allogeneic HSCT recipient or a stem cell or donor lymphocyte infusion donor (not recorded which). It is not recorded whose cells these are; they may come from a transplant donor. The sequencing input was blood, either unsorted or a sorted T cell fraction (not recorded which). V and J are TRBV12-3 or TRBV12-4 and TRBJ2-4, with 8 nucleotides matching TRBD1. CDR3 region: CASSPRAGGPGERNIQYF. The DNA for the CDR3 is TGTGCCAGCAGTCCACGGGCAGGGGGCCCGGGGGAGAGAAACATTCAGTACTTC.